This T cell receptor beta chain originates from a study of cytomegalovirus exposure and HLA in healthy donors. Study results and limitations: Among the CMV-associated chains, three were confirmed in vitro as specific for CMV antigens.

Profiling relied on immunoSEQ multiplex PCR, and the TCRdb table lists in-frame clones only, not all of them. Here the sample spans some 140,000 clones, 84% being singletons. In regard to this clone: Antigen unknown.

This TCR came from a woman in her 30s in good health and CMV-seronegative. Sequencing used PBMCs.

CDR3 DNA sequence: TGCGCCAGCAGCCAAGATTTCGACAGGGGGAACACTGAAGCTTTCTTT. Translating it yields CASSQDFDRGNTEAFF. V gene TRBV4-3 combines with J gene TRBJ1-1; 8 nucleotides agree with TRBD1. There are 16 residues in the CDR3. CDR1 and CDR2 from the germline V gene are LGHNA and YSLEER. With V trimmed by 0 bases and J by 1 base, 4 bases remained unmatched.